This T cell receptor (beta chain) was captured by sequencing in a study of T cells after yellow fever vaccination. Comment on this clonotype: Its antigen is not known.

The authors made TCR cDNA by 5'RACE template switching, adding a universal primer site and UMIs. Each CDR3 protein gets one entry after TCRdb re-called the 5' RACE reads with MiXCR. The table records hundreds of thousands of distinct CDR3 sequences, around 12% of them present only once. Study outcomes and limitations: A large majority of primary-vaccination clones showed up again after the booster (96% CD4, around 90% CD8). A small share of clonotypes appeared in both CD4 and CD8 compartments. The secondary response was weaker but peaked faster, day 5 versus 15.

V was cut by 7 bases and J by 3 bases, with 12 bases left in between. This CDR3 spans 13 amino acids. The V gene's germline CDR1 is MNHNS and CDR2 SASEGT. The clonotype was recovered from a man aged 30 to 45 who received the YFV17D yellow fever vaccine. This sequence joins TRBV6-1 and TRBJ1-2, with a weak D call TRBD1 (5 bases). The starting material was PBMCs, obtained on the day of the yellow fever booster vaccination. CDR3 DNA: TGTGCCAGCACCCCCGGGGGGGACTATGGCTACACCTTC. It yields the protein CASTPGGDYGYTF.